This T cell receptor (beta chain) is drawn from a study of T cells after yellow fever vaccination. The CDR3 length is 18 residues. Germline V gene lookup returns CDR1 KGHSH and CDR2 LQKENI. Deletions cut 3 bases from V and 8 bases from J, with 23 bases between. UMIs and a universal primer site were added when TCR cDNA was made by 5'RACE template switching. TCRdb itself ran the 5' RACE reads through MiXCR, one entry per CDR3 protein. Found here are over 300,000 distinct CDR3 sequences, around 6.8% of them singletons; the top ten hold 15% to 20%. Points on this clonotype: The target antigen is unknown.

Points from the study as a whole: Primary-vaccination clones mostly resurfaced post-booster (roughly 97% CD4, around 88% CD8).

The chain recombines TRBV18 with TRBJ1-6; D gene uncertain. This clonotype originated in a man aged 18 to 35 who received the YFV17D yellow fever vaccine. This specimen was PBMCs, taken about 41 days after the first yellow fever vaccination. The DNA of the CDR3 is TGTGCCAGCTCACCGCGCGCGCCGCCTAATTTAGGGTATTCACCCCTCCACTTT. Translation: CASSPRAPPNLGYSPLHF.